The 25 T cell receptor beta chains below come from one sample, sequenced in a study of lymphopenia after photon versus proton radiotherapy. The method was immunoSEQ multiplex PCR; TCRdb's version includes in-frame clones alone and lacks a portion of them. The table records under 25,000 clones, 85% of them present only once. The source material was peripheral blood, sampled from a patient treated with photon-based radiotherapy. These receptors were collected from a man in his sixties with pancreatic cancer.

The rearrangement joins TRBV5-1 to TRBJ1-5; 8 positions agree with TRBD1. This CDR3 is built from 14 residues. Germline CDR1 is SGHRS and CDR2 is YFSETQ. J gave up 7 bases and V 0 bases, and 3 bases lay outside the gene matches. Here the CDR3 DNA reads TGCGCCAGCAGCTTGGCGGCAGGGGGCCAGCCCCAGCATTTT. Translating it yields CASSLAAGGQPQHF.

The chain uses TRBV5-1 and TRBJ1-2, with 8 positions matching TRBD1. The CDR3 contains 15 residues. Germline V gene lookup returns CDR1 SGHRS and CDR2 YFSETQ. After removal of 7 bases from V and 6 bases from J, the junction contained 14 bases not matched to a gene. The CDR3 DNA reads as TGCGCCAGCGGCACCAGGGGGCTGCTGTTCGATGGCTACACCTTC. The encoded protein is CASGTRGLLFDGYTF.

This rearrangement joins TRBV6-5 to TRBJ1-2; 7 bases align to TRBD1. The CDR3 is 14 residues long. CDR1 and CDR2 from the germline V gene are MNHEY and SVGAGI. V lost 1 base and J lost 2; bases outside the gene matches: 1. In DNA form, the CDR3 reads TGTGCCAGCAGTTACTTGGGACAGAACTATGGCTACACCTTC. This gives the protein CASSYLGQNYGYTF.

Comment on this clone: A junction end diverges from the germline sequence, so it may reflect a read error. The rearrangement uses TRBV7-7 and TRBJ2-5; 8 nucleotides line up with TRBD2. The CDR3 consists of 15 residues. CDR1 SSHAT and CDR2 FNYEAQ come from the germline V gene (reference sequence). This CDR3 is CASSLVAGSQETQYF. CDR3 sequence (DNA): TGTGCTAGCAGCTTAGTAGCGGGGAGTCAAGAGACCCAGTACTTC.

This clone came up a few times. The genes are TRBV4-2 and TRBJ1-4; a possible D gene is TRBD1 (6 bases). Germline V gives CDR1 LGHNA, CDR2 YNFKEQ. V was shortened by 1 base and J by 0 bases, with 9 bases between the two germline ends. The CDR3 spans 16 residues. CDR3 region: CASSQADSATNEKLFF. CDR3 nucleotide sequence: TGTGCCAGCAGCCAAGCGGACAGTGCAACTAATGAAAAACTGTTTTTT.

J is TRBJ2-2 and V is TRBV27; 8 positions match TRBD2. Trimming cost V 8 bases and J 4 bases; bases outside gene matches: 9. CDR3 length: 15 residues. Germline CDR1 MNHEY, CDR2 SMNVEV (reference sequence). CDR3 sequence reads: CASRPREGVTGELFF. CDR3 DNA: TGTGCCAGCCGCCCCCGGGAGGGGGTCACCGGGGAGCTGTTTTTT.

The chain uses TRBV5-4 and TRBJ2-7; no firm D call. CDR3 size: 14 residues. In germline, CDR1 is SGHNT, CDR2 YYREEE (reference sequence). Trimming removed 1 base from V and 3 bases from J, with 11 bases in between. The CDR3 reads CASSLNQKVYEQYF. CDR3 DNA: TGTGCCAGCAGCTTGAATCAGAAAGTCTACGAGCAGTACTTC.

The J gene is TRBJ2-7, the V gene TRBV30, with 10 bases lining up with TRBD1. The CDR3 totals 15 residues. Germline V CDR1 and CDR2: GTSNPN, SVGIG (reference sequence). With V trimmed by 5 bases and J by 4 bases, 11 bases remained unmatched. The CDR3 nucleotides read TGTGCCTGGGACCCCGACGGGACAGGGGCTTACGAGCAGTACTTC. Protein: CAWDPDGTGAYEQYF.

The chain links TRBV30 to TRBJ2-2; the D is unclear. CDR3 length: 14 amino acids. CDR1 and CDR2 from the germline V gene are GTSNPN and SVGIG (reference sequence). V was shortened by 2 bases and J by 6 bases, with 13 bases between the two germline ends. CDR3 bases: TGTGCCTGGAGTCCTTGGACGGAATCCGGGGAGCTGTTTTTT. Translated: CAWSPWTESGELFF. The whole variable domain, filled in from reference TRBV30 and TRBJ2-2, reads SQTIHQWPATLVQPVGSPLSLECTVEGTSNPNLYWYRQAAGRGLQLLFYSVGIGQISSEVPQNLSASRPQDRQFILSSKKLLLSDSGFYLCAWSPWTESGELFFGEGSRLTVL.

The CDR3 nucleotides read TGTGCCAGCAGCGTAGCGACCACTAACTATGGCTACACCTTC. Its translation: CASSVATTNYGYTF. This sequence joins TRBV9 and TRBJ1-2; no clear D gene. This CDR3 region has 14 residues. V was clipped by 0 bases and J by 0 bases, with 6 bases between them. Germline CDR1 reads SGDLS; CDR2 reads YYNGEE.

This clone was counted only a few times. The gene calls are TRBV5-1 and TRBJ1-1; D might be TRBD1 (5 bases). The CDR3 sequence is 13 residues long. Germline loops: CDR1 SGHRS, CDR2 YFSETQ. Trimming cost V 0 bases and J 8 bases, with 11 bases left between them. CDR3 bases: TGCGCCAGCAGCTTGGAGGCTGAGGGGGAAGCTTTCTTT. It is translated as CASSLEAEGEAFF. Based on the CDR3 plus reference TRBV5-1 and TRBJ1-1, the full variable domain is KAGVTQTPRYLIKTRGQQVTLSCSPISGHRSVSWYQQTPGQGLQFLFEYFSETQRNKGNFPGRFSGRQFSNSRSEMNVSTLELGDSALYLCASSLEAEGEAFFGQGTRLTVV.

This rearrangement joins TRBV19 to TRBJ2-1; 12 bases are a match to TRBD2. This CDR3 comprises 18 residues. Looked up from germline, CDR1 is LNHDA and CDR2 is SQIVND (reference sequence). V dropped 5 bases and J dropped 5; count of bases not matched to a gene: 13. The CDR3, as DNA: TGTGCCAGTAGTCAGATCCCAAGACTAGCGGGGGTCAACAATGAGCAGTTCTTC. Encoded protein: CASSQIPRLAGVNNEQFF. The full variable domain, in which reference TRBV19 and TRBJ2-1 provide the parts outside the CDR3, is DGGITQSPKYLFRKEGQNVTLSCEQNLNHDAMYWYRQDPGQGLRLIYYSQIVNDFQKGDIAEGYSVSREKKESFPLTVTSAQKNPTAFYLCASSQIPRLAGVNNEQFFGPGTRLTVL.

V usage is TRBV25-1 and J usage is TRBJ2-7; 8 nucleotides agree with TRBD1. There are 17 residues in the CDR3. Trimming took 1 base from V and 5 from J; bases not matched to a gene: 13. Germline V lookup: CDR1 MGHDK, CDR2 SYGVNS. CDR3 sequence reads: CASSESVLPRGLHEQYF. CDR3 in DNA: TGTGCCAGCAGTGAATCAGTATTACCCAGGGGGCTCCACGAGCAGTACTTC.

Remarks on this clone: Other DNA sequences in this sample translate to the same CDR3. This rearrangement joins TRBV9 to TRBJ2-1, with 8 bases aligning to TRBD1. Trimming cost V 3 bases and J 8 bases; bases outside gene matches: 16. Germline lookup yields CDR1 SGDLS and CDR2 YYNGEE. This CDR3 region has 17 residues. The CDR3 sequence: CASSARGRKGITDEQFF. The CDR3 nucleotides read TGTGCCAGCAGCGCCAGGGGGCGGAAGGGAATCACTGATGAGCAGTTCTTC.

This sequence joins TRBV15 and TRBJ1-2; no definite D call. The CDR3 runs to 16 residues. Germline lookup yields CDR1 LNHNV and CDR2 YYDKDF (reference sequence). V lost 5 bases, J lost 7 bases, and 23 bases lay in between. The CDR3 DNA follows: TGTGCCACCAGCGAAACTGGGAGGACTCACCTCCCTGGCTACACCTTC. It is translated as CATSETGRTHLPGYTF.

This chain links TRBV5-1 with TRBJ2-3; 9 nucleotides line up with TRBD1. The CDR3 spans 14 residues. Germline V gives CDR1 SGHRS, CDR2 YFSETQ. V lost 3 bases, J lost 4 bases, and 3 bases stayed unmatched. CDR3 DNA: TGCGCCAGCAGCTCTGACAGGGGGGCAGATACGCAGTATTTT. This encodes CASSSDRGADTQYF.

The chain links TRBV27 to TRBJ1-2; 9 bases align to TRBD1. The V gene end was trimmed by 5 bases and the J gene end by 2 bases; junction bases not matched to a gene: 6. The CDR3 totals 15 residues. Germline V gene lookup returns CDR1 MNHEY and CDR2 SMNVEV (reference sequence). CDR3 region: CASSPTTGGNYGYTF. Written as DNA, the CDR3 is TGTGCCAGCAGTCCCACGACAGGGGGAAACTATGGCTACACCTTC.

The rearrangement links TRBV9 to TRBJ2-3; the match to TRBD2 covers 12 bases. CDR3 length equals 18 residues. J was trimmed by 1 base and V by 4 bases; bases with no gene match: 10. Germline V gene data show CDR1 as SGDLS and CDR2 as YYNGEE. CDR3 sequence reads: CASSNRGTSGGRTDTQYF. CDR3 DNA sequence: TGTGCCAGCAGCAATCGAGGTACTAGCGGGGGGCGCACAGATACGCAGTATTTT.

This rearrangement joins TRBV6-6 to TRBJ1-2; D perhaps matches TRBD1 (6 bases). V was trimmed by 6 bases and J by 8 bases, leaving 19 bases between them. From germline, CDR1 is MNHNY and CDR2 SVGAGI (reference sequence). CDR3 length: 14 residues. This chain's CDR3 is CASRLSRGAEGYTF. CDR3 DNA: TGTGCCAGCAGACTCTCAAGGGGGGCGGAGGGCTACACCTTC.

This chain links TRBV10-3 with TRBJ2-1, with a tentative D call TRBD1 (6 bases). This CDR3 contains 12 residues. CDR1 and CDR2 (germline): ENHRY, SYGVKD. Trimming pared 10 bases from V and 8 bases from J, leaving 15 bases between. The CDR3 is CANSRDNDEQFF. The CDR3 nucleotides are TGTGCCAACTCCCGGGACAATGATGAGCAGTTCTTC.

The chain carries TRBV7-2 and TRBJ1-5; D perhaps matches TRBD1 (5 bases). Germline assignment: CDR1 SGHTA and CDR2 FQGNSA. The CDR3 contains 15 residues. V was clipped by 4 bases and J by 3 bases, with 13 bases between them. For the CDR3, the DNA is TGTGCCAGCAGCTCGCAGGGCTCCATCAATCAGCCCCAGCATTTT. Protein: CASSSQGSINQPQHF.

This chain links TRBV7-6 with TRBJ1-1; tentative D call: TRBD1 (6 bases). Trimming pared 0 bases from V and 4 bases from J, leaving 12 bases between. This CDR3 is 15 amino acids long. The V gene's germline CDR1 is SGHVS and CDR2 FNYEAQ. CDR3 residues: CASSLASWGATEAFF. Here the CDR3 DNA reads TGTGCCAGCAGCTTAGCGTCTTGGGGGGCCACTGAAGCTTTCTTT.

V usage is TRBV5-4 and J usage is TRBJ2-3; D is perhaps TRBD1 (7 bases). Germline loops: CDR1 SGHNT, CDR2 YYREEE (reference sequence). Trimming shortened V by 0 bases and J by 5 bases, and 13 bases separated the two germline ends. The CDR3 covers 15 residues. CDR3 region: CASSLGGRGVDTQYF. DNA of the CDR3: TGTGCCAGCAGCTTGGGGGGCAGGGGGGTAGATACGCAGTATTTT.

The chain links TRBV5-1 to TRBJ2-5, with D perhaps matching TRBD1 (6 bases). The J call could be wrong; TRBJ2-7 is a better fit for the DNA end. The CDR3 has 15 residues. Germline CDR1 reads SGHRS; CDR2 reads YFSETQ. CDR3 DNA: TGCGCCAGCAGCGTTGGACAGCTGAGCTCCTACGAGCAGTACTTC. This sequence encodes CASSVGQLSSYEQYF.

The chain recombines TRBV6-5 with TRBJ1-6; 9 nucleotides agree with TRBD1. This CDR3 spans 15 amino acids. The V and J ends lost 5 bases and 7 bases, in that order; junction bases with no gene match: 6. The germline gives CDR1 MNHEY, CDR2 SVGAGI. CDR3 sequence (DNA): TGTGCCAGCAGTAAACAGGGGGCGGCCAATTCACCCCTCCACTTT. This sequence encodes CASSKQGAANSPLHF.